This TCR beta chain comes out of a study of T-cell memory formation after mild COVID-19. TCRdb itself ran the 5' RACE reads through MiXCR, one entry per CDR3 protein. The sample has about 120,000 distinct CDR3 sequences; about 15% are singletons. Trimming pared 0 bases from V and 6 bases from J, leaving 23 bases between. The CDR3 runs to 18 residues. Germline V gives CDR1 MNHEY, CDR2 SVGEGT. The gene calls are TRBV6-2 or TRBV6-3 and TRBJ1-1, with D uncertain. This clonotype was sampled from an adult woman who had mild COVID-19 (a few samples of this study predate the infection). Cell type and time point are not known. Material for sequencing was PBMCs or a T cell subset sorted from them (not recorded which). CDR3: CASSYSFSAEGDLPEAFF. The CDR3 region has the DNA TGTGCCAGCAGTTACTCCTTTTCTGCCGAGGGAGACCTCCCTGAAGCTTTCTTT.